This T cell receptor (beta chain) was documented in a study of cytomegalovirus exposure and HLA in healthy donors. Overall study context: Later, an analysis reported that the 130 or so validation repertoires had used the same platform as the approximately 670 first-cohort repertoires.

Repertoires were generated with immunoSEQ multiplex PCR, while TCRdb's copy carries only in-frame clones and drops some. The data contain 150,000 to 200,000 clones, approximately 88% of them singletons. The junction had 16 bases not matched to a gene; V was cut back by 5 bases and J by 5 bases. The V gene's germline CDR1 is MDHEN and CDR2 SYDVKM. The CDR3 contains 17 residues. V is TRBV28 and J is TRBJ2-5; 8 nucleotides align to TRBD1. The TCR sequence derives from a man aged 18 to 30 in good health and CMV-seropositive. Sequences were obtained from PBMCs. The CDR3 is CASSIVTGAKRQETQYF. In DNA, the CDR3 is TGTGCCAGCAGTATCGTGACAGGGGCCAAACGTCAGGAGACCCAGTACTTC.